The T cell receptor beta chain under discussion was sequenced for a study of T cell changes during pregnancy in multiple sclerosis. Method: immunoSEQ multiplex PCR; TCRdb's copy keeps in-frame clones and lacks some. Among approximately 82,000 clones listed, about 93% were seen once. The germline gives CDR1 MDHEN, CDR2 SYDVKM. Trimming cost V 8 bases and J 2 bases, with 16 bases left between them. This CDR3 region has 14 residues. Sequences were derived from CD4+ T cells from peripheral blood mononuclear cells, sampled in the second trimester of pregnancy. The chain carries TRBV28 and TRBJ2-7; no clear D. The receptor's source is a female donor with multiple sclerosis, enrolled in a pregnancy study. This CDR3 reads CASYPLARAYEQYF. The DNA for the CDR3 is TGTGCCAGCTACCCCCTGGCTCGTGCCTACGAGCAGTACTTC.